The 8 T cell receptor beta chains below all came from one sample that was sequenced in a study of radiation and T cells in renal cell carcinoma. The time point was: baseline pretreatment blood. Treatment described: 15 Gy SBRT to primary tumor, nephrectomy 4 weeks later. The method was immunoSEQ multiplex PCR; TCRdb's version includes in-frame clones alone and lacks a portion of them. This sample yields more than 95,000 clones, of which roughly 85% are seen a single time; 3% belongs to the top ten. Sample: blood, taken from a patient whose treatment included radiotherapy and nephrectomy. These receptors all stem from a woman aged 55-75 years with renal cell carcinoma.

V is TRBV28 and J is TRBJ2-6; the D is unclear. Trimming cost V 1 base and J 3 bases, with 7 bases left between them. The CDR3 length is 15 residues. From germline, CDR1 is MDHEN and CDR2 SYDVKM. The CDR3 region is CASSLYGDGANVLTF. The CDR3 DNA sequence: TGTGCCAGCAGTTTATACGGAGATGGGGCCAACGTCCTGACTTTC.

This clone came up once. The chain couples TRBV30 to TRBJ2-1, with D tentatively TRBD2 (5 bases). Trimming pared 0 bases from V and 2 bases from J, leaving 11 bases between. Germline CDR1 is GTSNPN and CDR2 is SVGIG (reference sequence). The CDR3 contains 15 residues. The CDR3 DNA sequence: TGTGCCTGGAGTGTAGGAAGCGGACCCTACAATGAGCAGTTCTTC. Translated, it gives CAWSVGSGPYNEQFF.

CDR3 amino acids: CASSSTLRGISEAFF. CDR3 bases: TGTGCCAGTAGTAGCACCCTCAGGGGAATCTCTGAAGCTTTCTTT. The chain carries TRBV19 and TRBJ1-1; tentative D call: TRBD1 (6 bases). Germline CDR1 reads LNHDA; CDR2 reads SQIVND (reference sequence). This CDR3 has 15 residues. Trimming shortened V by 4 bases and J by 6 bases, and 18 bases separated the two germline ends. The entire variable domain, with the rest obtained from reference TRBV19 and TRBJ1-1, is as follows: DGGITQSPKYLFRKEGQNVTLSCEQNLNHDAMYWYRQDPGQGLRLIYYSQIVNDFQKGDIAEGYSVSREKKESFPLTVTSAQKNPTAFYLCASSSTLRGISEAFFGQGTRLTVV.

CDR3 bases: TGTGCCAGCAGTATAGACAGGGCCGAAGATACGCAGTATTTT. Amino acids: CASSIDRAEDTQYF. This chain joins TRBV6-5 and TRBJ2-3; TRBD1 agrees at 7 bases. J lost 5 bases, V lost 5 bases, and 7 bases had no gene match. CDR1 is MNHEY, CDR2 SVGAGI, per germline. The CDR3 length is 14 residues.

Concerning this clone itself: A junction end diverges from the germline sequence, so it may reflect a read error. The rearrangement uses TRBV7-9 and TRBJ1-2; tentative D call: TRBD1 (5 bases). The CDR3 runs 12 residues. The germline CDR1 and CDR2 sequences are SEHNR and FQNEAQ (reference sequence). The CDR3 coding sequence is TGTGCCAGCAGCTTACAAGGGACCCCATCCTACTTC. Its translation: CASSLQGTPSYF.

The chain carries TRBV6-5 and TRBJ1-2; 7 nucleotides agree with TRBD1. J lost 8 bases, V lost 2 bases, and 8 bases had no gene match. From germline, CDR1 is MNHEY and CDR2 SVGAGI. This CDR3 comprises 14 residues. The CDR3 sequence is CASSYRDRVRGYTF. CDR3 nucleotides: TGTGCCAGCAGTTACCGAGACAGGGTGAGAGGCTACACCTTC.

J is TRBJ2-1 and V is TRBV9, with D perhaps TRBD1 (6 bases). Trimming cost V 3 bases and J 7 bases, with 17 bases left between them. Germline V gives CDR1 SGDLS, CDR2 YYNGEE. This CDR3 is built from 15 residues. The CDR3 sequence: CASSAPGASGNEQFF. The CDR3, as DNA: TGTGCCAGCAGCGCTCCAGGGGCGAGTGGGAATGAGCAGTTCTTC.

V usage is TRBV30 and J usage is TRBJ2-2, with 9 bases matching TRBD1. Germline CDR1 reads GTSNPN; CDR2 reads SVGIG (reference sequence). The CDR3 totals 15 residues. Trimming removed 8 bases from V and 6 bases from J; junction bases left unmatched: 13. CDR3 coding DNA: TGTGCCCGAATGGACAGGGGCCGAGACCCCGGGGAGCTGTTTTTT. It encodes CARMDRGRDPGELFF.